The entry below describes one T cell receptor beta chain. Its cognate antigen is unknown. This specimen comes from a study of persistence of HIV-infected CD4 T cells. Study-wide background: Blood samples, up to 180 mL, came from multiple time points, except two leukapheresis donors sampled once.

This was the immunoSEQ version 4 assay in survey mode. The repertoire was sequenced with immunoSEQ multiplex PCR; TCRdb's copy has only in-frame clones and lacks some. The table shows about 47,000 clones, with approximately 93% occurring only once. Anti-CD3/anti-CD28 beads served as a nonspecific positive control stimulus. Sorting selected CD4+ T cells upregulating both CD40 ligand and CD69. CD4+ T cell counts exceeded 400 cells/uL; CMV serology was positive. PBMCs were depleted of CD8+ T cells before stimulation. Germline V gene lookup returns CDR1 MDHEN and CDR2 SYDVKM. V gave up 3 bases and J gave up 7 bases, with 12 bases separating them. The CDR3 loop spans 13 amino acids.

The material was CD4+ T cells sorted from PBMCs after approximately 18-hour stimulation, obtained from a patient who received antiretroviral therapy. V gene TRBV28 combines with J gene TRBJ1-1; D not certain. The clonotype was recovered from an adult man with HIV who was CMV-seropositive. In DNA form, the CDR3 reads TGTGCCAGCAGTTTCCTCCTTTGGGGTGAAGCTTTCTTT. Protein: CASSFLLWGEAFF.